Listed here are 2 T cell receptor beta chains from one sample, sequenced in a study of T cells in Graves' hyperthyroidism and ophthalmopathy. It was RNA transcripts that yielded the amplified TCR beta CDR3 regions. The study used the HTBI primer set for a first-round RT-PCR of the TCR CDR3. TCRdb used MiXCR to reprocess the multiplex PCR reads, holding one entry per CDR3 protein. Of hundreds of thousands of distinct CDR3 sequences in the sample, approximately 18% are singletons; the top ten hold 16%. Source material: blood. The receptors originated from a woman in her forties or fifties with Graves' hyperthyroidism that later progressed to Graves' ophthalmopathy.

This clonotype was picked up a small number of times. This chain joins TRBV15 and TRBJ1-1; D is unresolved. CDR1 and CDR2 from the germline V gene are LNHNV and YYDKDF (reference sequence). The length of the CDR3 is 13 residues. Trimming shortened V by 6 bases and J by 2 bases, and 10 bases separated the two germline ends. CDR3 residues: CATRPRTNTEAFF. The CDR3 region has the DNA TGTGCCACCAGACCCCGGACTAACACTGAAGCTTTCTTT.

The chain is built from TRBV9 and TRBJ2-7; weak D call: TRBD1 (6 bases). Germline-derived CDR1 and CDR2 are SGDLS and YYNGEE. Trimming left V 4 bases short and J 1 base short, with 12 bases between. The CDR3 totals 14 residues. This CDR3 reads CASSQAGTSYEQYF. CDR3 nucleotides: TGTGCCAGCAGCCAAGCAGGGACATCCTACGAGCAGTACTTC.